The next 27 T cell receptor beta chains were all read from a single sample in a study of cytomegalovirus exposure and HLA in healthy donors. Generated by immunoSEQ multiplex PCR, the TCRdb table keeps only in-frame clones and is missing some. The sample contains 180,000 or so clones, 80% to 90% of which appear only once. Sequenced sample: PBMCs. These receptor sequences come from a woman in her twenties or thirties in good health and CMV-seropositive.

This clone was seen once. V gene TRBV30 combines with J gene TRBJ2-1, with D maybe TRBD2 (6 bases). Germline V gives CDR1 GTSNPN, CDR2 SVGIG (reference sequence). This CDR3 contains 12 residues. V lost 0 bases, J lost 10 bases, and 10 bases lay in between. CDR3 sequence: CAWSVRGNEQFF. In nucleotides, the CDR3 is TGTGCCTGGAGTGTACGCGGGAACGAGCAGTTCTTC.

This clone was detected only once. The rearrangement joins TRBV7-9 to TRBJ1-1; 7 nucleotides align to TRBD1. CDR3 size: 13 residues. The V and J ends lost 8 bases and 1 base, in that order; junction bases with no gene match: 4. Germline CDR1 reads SEHNR; CDR2 reads FQNEAQ (reference sequence). The CDR3 loop is CASATGRNTEAFF. CDR3 coding DNA: TGTGCCAGCGCGACAGGGAGGAACACTGAAGCTTTCTTT.

The V gene is TRBV5-8, the J gene TRBJ1-5, with 8 bases identical to TRBD1. CDR1 SGHTS and CDR2 YDEGEE come from the germline V gene. The length of the CDR3 is 14 residues. Trimming at V came to 3 bases and at J to 4 bases, leaving 3 bases not matched to a gene. CDR3 sequence: CASSSRTGNQPQHF. In DNA form, the CDR3 reads TGTGCCAGCAGCTCTAGGACAGGGAATCAGCCCCAGCATTTT.

On this clone itself: A far bigger clonotype differs at one base, so this is likely a read error. The V gene is TRBV5-6, the J gene TRBJ1-2; 10 bases fit TRBD1. The CDR3 is 13 amino acids. Losses at the gene ends were 3 bases for V and 5 bases for J; bases not matched to a gene: 1. CDR1 and CDR2 from the germline V gene are SGHDT and YYEEEE. The CDR3: CASSWDRGYGYTF. CDR3 nucleotides: TGTGCCAGCAGCTGGGACAGGGGTTATGGCTACACCTTC.

The chain has TRBV28 and TRBJ1-2; 7 bases agree with TRBD1. CDR1 is MDHEN and CDR2 is SYDVKM in the germline V gene. V gave up 6 bases and J gave up 2 bases; unmatched junction bases: 12. There are 16 residues in the CDR3. The CDR3 nucleotides are TGTGCCAGCAGCACAGGGGACTCCCGGGGCAACTATGGCTACACCTTC. It translates to CASSTGDSRGNYGYTF.

There are a few counts of this clone. The chain uses TRBV30 and TRBJ2-7; the D gene is possibly TRBD1 (5 bases). CDR3 size: 13 residues. Germline CDR1 is GTSNPN and CDR2 is SVGIG (reference sequence). The ends were cut back, 2 bases at V and 3 bases at J, with 11 bases in the middle. The CDR3 sequence is CAWSKGFLYEQYF. Written as DNA, the CDR3 is TGTGCCTGGAGTAAGGGGTTCCTCTACGAGCAGTACTTC.

The chain has TRBV5-1 and TRBJ2-7; D is possibly TRBD1 (5 bases). Per germline, CDR1 SGHRS and CDR2 YFSETQ. V was pared by 2 bases and J by 7 bases, with 10 bases between. This CDR3 region has 12 residues. CDR3 coding DNA: TGCGCCAGCAGCTTCCAGGGCCTTGAGCAGTACTTC. The encoded protein is CASSFQGLEQYF.

The chain couples TRBV19 to TRBJ2-7; D is unclear. V was clipped by 3 bases and J by 1 base, with 13 bases between them. CDR1 is LNHDA, CDR2 SQIVND, per germline (reference sequence). The CDR3 contains 15 residues. The CDR3 here is CASSMRSLPSYEQYF. CDR3 sequence (DNA): TGTGCCAGTAGTATGAGGTCCCTCCCTTCCTACGAGCAGTACTTC.

V usage is TRBV14 and J usage is TRBJ2-3; 11 nucleotides line up with TRBD2. Germline V gene data show CDR1 as SGHDN and CDR2 as FVKESK. This CDR3 is built from 15 residues. The V and J ends lost 4 bases and 5 bases, in that order; junction bases with no gene match: 5. In DNA, the CDR3 is TGTGCCAGCAGCCCTGGTCTAGCGGGAGGAGATACGCAGTATTTT. Its protein is CASSPGLAGGDTQYF.

This rearrangement joins TRBV5-1 to TRBJ2-1; D is perhaps TRBD2 (6 bases). This CDR3 region has 15 residues. Germline-derived CDR1 and CDR2 are SGHRS and YFSETQ. V shed 1 base and J shed 9 bases, with 17 bases lying between them. The DNA of the CDR3 is TGCGCCAGCAGCTTGAGGACGGGAGAGAATAGTGAGCAGTTCTTC. This sequence encodes CASSLRTGENSEQFF.

This chain connects TRBV6-7 to TRBJ1-1, with 10 bases lining up with TRBD1. TRBV6-7 falls under the ORF class, with uncertain function. The CDR3 has 16 amino acids. V dropped 6 bases and J dropped 4; count of bases not matched to a gene: 11. The CDR3 region is CASSRTFRDRGTEAFF. The DNA for the CDR3 is TGTGCCAGCAGCCGAACCTTCCGGGACAGGGGCACTGAAGCTTTCTTT.

The chain couples TRBV27 to TRBJ2-1; 7 bases agree with TRBD2. This CDR3 comprises 13 residues. With 10 bases clipped from V and 1 base from J, the junction kept 4 bases outside the gene matches. Looked up from germline, CDR1 is MNHEY and CDR2 is SMNVEV (reference sequence). CDR3 DNA: TGTGCCACCAGAGCGGGGTCCTACAATGAGCAGTTCTTC. It translates to CATRAGSYNEQFF.

The gene calls are TRBV11-3 and TRBJ2-7; D is perhaps TRBD2 (5 bases). CDR1 is SGHNT and CDR2 is YENEEA in the germline V gene. CDR3 length: 13 amino acids. V lost 0 bases, J lost 7 bases, and 10 bases lay in between. This CDR3 is CASSLDAGREQYF. CDR3 sequence (DNA): TGTGCCAGCAGCTTAGATGCGGGTCGGGAGCAGTACTTC.

The V call is TRBV5-1, the J call TRBJ2-5; weak D call: TRBD2 (5 bases). Germline CDR1 SGHRS, CDR2 YFSETQ. V gave up 2 bases and J gave up 5 bases, with 10 bases separating them. CDR3 length: 13 amino acids. This chain's CDR3 is CASSFGNSETQYF. The CDR3 DNA reads TGCGCCAGCAGCTTCGGGAACAGCGAGACCCAGTACTTC. Based on the CDR3 plus reference TRBV5-1 and TRBJ2-5, the full variable domain is KAGVTQTPRYLIKTRGQQVTLSCSPISGHRSVSWYQQTPGQGLQFLFEYFSETQRNKGNFPGRFSGRQFSNSRSEMNVSTLELGDSALYLCASSFGNSETQYFGPGTRLLVL.

The genes are TRBV30 and TRBJ1-1; D call uncertain. This CDR3 is 12 amino acids long. CDR1 GTSNPN and CDR2 SVGIG come from the germline V gene (reference sequence). V gave up 3 bases and J gave up 2 bases, with 7 bases separating them. The CDR3 region has the DNA TGTGCCTGGAGCGACAAAAACACTGAAGCTTTCTTT. The encoded protein is CAWSDKNTEAFF.

This clone appeared once. The CDR3 reads CASSTTGMGGKLFF. CDR3 DNA sequence: TGTGCCAGCAGTACGACAGGGATGGGGGGAAAACTGTTTTTT. The V and J genes are TRBV6-1 and TRBJ1-4; TRBD1 agrees at 7 bases. The germline CDR1 and CDR2 sequences are MNHNS and SASEGT. The trim removed 5 bases at V and 10 bases at J, leaving 10 bases unmatched. The CDR3 covers 14 residues.

The J gene is TRBJ2-5, the V gene TRBV29-1; TRBD2 aligns across 9 bases. The CDR3 spans 15 residues. V lost 3 bases and J lost 2; bases outside the gene matches: 7. Germline V CDR1 and CDR2: SQVTM, ANQGSEA. The CDR3 DNA reads as TGCAGCGTTGACCCTAGCGGGACAGTTCAAGAGACCCAGTACTTC. This gives the protein CSVDPSGTVQETQYF.

V gene TRBV18 combines with J gene TRBJ1-1; TRBD1 matches 9 bases. Germline trimming cut 5 bases from V and 0 bases from J; bases unmatched to any gene: 10. CDR1 and CDR2 (germline): KGHSH, LQKENI. The CDR3 length is 17 residues. The CDR3 here is CASSATGGTLMNTEAFF. CDR3 DNA: TGTGCCAGCTCAGCCACAGGGGGCACGCTGATGAACACTGAAGCTTTCTTT.

The CDR3 sequence: CATSRDQGYEQYF. The CDR3 coding sequence is TGTGCCACCAGCAGAGATCAGGGGTACGAGCAGTACTTC. The J gene is TRBJ2-7, the V gene TRBV15; D might be TRBD1 (6 bases). V was pared by 0 bases and J by 4 bases, with 7 bases between. Germline CDR1 and CDR2: LNHNV and YYDKDF (reference sequence). The CDR3 totals 13 residues.

This chain joins TRBV7-2 and TRBJ2-1; 9 bases map to TRBD2. This CDR3 has 16 amino acids. Germline trimming cut 4 bases from V and 2 bases from J; bases unmatched to any gene: 6. In germline, CDR1 is SGHTA, CDR2 FQGNSA. CDR3 region: CASSSLGGRAYNEQFF. CDR3 DNA: TGTGCCAGCAGCTCCTTAGGCGGGAGGGCCTACAATGAGCAGTTCTTC.

In its sample, this clone was seen a few times. V is TRBV2 and J is TRBJ1-2, with unresolved D. Germline V gene lookup returns CDR1 SNHLY and CDR2 FYNNEI. Trimming took off 7 bases at V and 8 bases at J, with 17 bases between the two ends. The CDR3 has 13 amino acids. CDR3 amino acids: CASTQEDRTGYTF. The CDR3 bases are TGTGCCAGCACCCAGGAGGACCGGACGGGCTACACCTTC.

This clone came up once. The rearrangement uses TRBV5-1 and TRBJ2-5; D gene uncertain. V was cut by 0 bases and J by 2 bases, with 8 bases left in between. Germline V gene data show CDR1 as SGHRS and CDR2 as YFSETQ. The CDR3 consists of 14 residues. The DNA for the CDR3 is TGCGCCAGCAGCTTGGAGAGGATACAAGAGACCCAGTACTTC. Residues: CASSLERIQETQYF.

This clone was counted a single time. This sequence joins TRBV15 and TRBJ1-2; D is perhaps TRBD1 (5 bases). Trimming took 2 bases from V and 6 from J, leaving 22 bases between them. This CDR3 is 17 amino acids long. Germline lookup yields CDR1 LNHNV and CDR2 YYDKDF (reference sequence). CDR3 loop: CATSRPGSPGRLNGYTF. CDR3 bases: TGTGCCACCAGCAGACCCGGGAGCCCAGGGCGTCTTAATGGCTACACCTTC.

This chain connects TRBV21-1 to TRBJ1-2; the table assigns TRBD1, which was not confirmed against the DNA. TRBV21-1 is given as a pseudogene. This CDR3 has 20 amino acids. The CDR3: CASSPRTVKWNRATNYGYTF. Written as DNA, the CDR3 is TGTGCCAGCAGCCCCCGAACCGTAAAGTGGAACAGGGCCACTAACTATGGCTACACCTTC.

The chain employs TRBV6-4 and TRBJ2-1; TRBD2 agrees at 8 bases. The CDR3 has 14 amino acids. Germline V gene sequence: CDR1 MRHNA, CDR2 SNTAGT. After removal of 5 bases from V and 7 bases from J, the junction contained 7 bases not matched to a gene. The CDR3 DNA is TGTGCCAGCAGTCCCAGCGGGAGAGTAAATGAGCAGTTCTTC. Encoded protein: CASSPSGRVNEQFF.

CDR3 nucleotide sequence: TGTGCCAGCAGCCGGGGACTAGCGGGAGGTGGGGTGAGAGAGACCCAGTACTTC. It yields the protein CASSRGLAGGGVRETQYF. The gene calls are TRBV5-6 and TRBJ2-5, with 15 bases lining up with TRBD2. The CDR3 has 18 residues. V gave up 4 bases and J gave up 4 bases; unmatched junction bases: 11. The germline gives CDR1 SGHDT, CDR2 YYEEEE. Complete variable domain (other parts from reference TRBV5-6 and TRBJ2-5): DAGVTQSPTHLIKTRGQQVTLRCSPKSGHDTVSWYQQALGQGPQFIFQYYEEEERQRGNFPDRFSGHQFPNYSSELNVNALLLGDSALYLCASSRGLAGGGVRETQYFGPGTRLLVL.

The V gene is TRBV6-5, the J gene TRBJ2-5, with a weak D call TRBD2 (6 bases). Trimming removed 0 bases at V and 4 bases at J, with 12 bases between. This CDR3 spans 15 amino acids. Germline CDR1 and CDR2: MNHEY and SVGAGI. CDR3 amino acids: CASSYSPRGGETQYF. The DNA for the CDR3 is TGTGCCAGCAGTTACTCGCCGAGGGGAGGAGAGACCCAGTACTTC.